Shown below are 31 T cell receptor beta chains from a single sample sequenced in a study of OX40 agonist ivuxolimab in advanced cancers. Some clones are missing from TCRdb's copy, which holds only in-frame ones; the method was immunoSEQ multiplex PCR. The sample has 100,000 or so clones; about 85% are singletons. Source: CD4+ or CD8+ T cells sorted from blood, taken in a trial of the OX40 agonist ivuxolimab. The receptors shown here come from an adult with an advanced solid tumor such as melanoma, head and neck, liver or kidney cancer.

The chain recombines TRBV14 with TRBJ2-2; tentative D call: TRBD2 (6 bases). Trimming took off 3 bases at V and 1 base at J, with 6 bases between the two ends. This CDR3 is 14 amino acids long. CDR1 and CDR2 from the germline V gene are SGHDN and FVKESK. The CDR3 coding sequence is TGTGCCAGCAGCCAGCGGGGGAACACCGGGGAGCTGTTTTTT. This translates into CASSQRGNTGELFF.

The J gene is TRBJ2-1, the V gene TRBV11-3; no firm D call. Trimming pared 5 bases from V and 3 bases from J, leaving 17 bases between. Germline CDR1 is SGHNT and CDR2 is YENEEA. This CDR3 comprises 16 residues. CDR3 coding DNA: TGTGCCAGCAGCGAGACTCCCCCGCCAATCTACAATGAGCAGTTCTTC. Amino acid sequence: CASSETPPPIYNEQFF.

The chain is built from TRBV23-1 and TRBJ2-5, with D possibly being TRBD2 (6 bases). TRBV23-1 is an ORF, with its function uncertain. V was cut by 4 bases and J by 7 bases, with 10 bases left in between. CDR3 length equals 12 residues. The CDR3 loop reads CASSLARGTQYF. The CDR3 nucleotides read TGCGCCAGCAGTCTTGCGCGGGGGACCCAGTACTTC.

The chain employs TRBV28 and TRBJ2-2, with D perhaps TRBD1 (6 bases). Trimming took 7 bases from V and 5 from J, leaving 11 bases between them. The CDR3 extends over 13 amino acids. Germline values: CDR1 MDHEN, CDR2 SYDVKM. The CDR3 coding sequence is TGTGCCAGCATAACAGGGCGGACCGGGGAGCTGTTTTTT. As protein: CASITGRTGELFF.

The rearrangement links TRBV6-5 to TRBJ2-7, with D uncertain. This CDR3 spans 14 amino acids. V was clipped by 5 bases and J by 2 bases, with 13 bases between them. From germline, CDR1 is MNHEY and CDR2 SVGAGI. The CDR3 bases are TGTGCCAGCAGTCCGTTCGGGTTCCCCTACGAGCAGTACTTC. This codes for CASSPFGFPYEQYF.

The rearrangement joins TRBV5-5 to TRBJ2-7, with TRBD2 matching over 7 bases. The junction had 7 bases not matched to a gene; V was cut back by 1 base and J by 0 bases. The germline gives CDR1 SGHKS, CDR2 YYEKEE (reference sequence). The CDR3 loop spans 16 amino acids. The CDR3 DNA is TGTGCCAGCAGCTTGCAAAGCGGGACCCCCTCCTACGAGCAGTACTTC. This gives the protein CASSLQSGTPSYEQYF.

The gene calls are TRBV30 and TRBJ1-6, with D unclear. V was pared by 5 bases and J by 7 bases, with 15 bases between. CDR1 is GTSNPN and CDR2 is SVGIG in the germline V gene (reference sequence). The CDR3 runs 14 residues. The chain's CDR3 is CAWGRVVLNSPLHF. CDR3 bases: TGTGCCTGGGGAAGGGTGGTTTTGAATTCACCCCTCCACTTT.

The chain recombines TRBV5-1 with TRBJ1-2; possibly TRBD1 for D (6 bases). The V end lost 4 bases, the J end lost 2 bases, and 15 bases lay between the germline ends. The CDR3 runs 15 residues. Germline assignment: CDR1 SGHRS and CDR2 YFSETQ. The DNA for the CDR3 is TGCGCCAGCAGCGACCAGGTGACAGGAAACTATGGCTACACCTTC. This gives the protein CASSDQVTGNYGYTF. The full variable domain, with the rest looked up from reference TRBV5-1 and TRBJ1-2, is KAGVTQTPRYLIKTRGQQVTLSCSPISGHRSVSWYQQTPGQGLQFLFEYFSETQRNKGNFPGRFSGRQFSNSRSEMNVSTLELGDSALYLCASSDQVTGNYGYTFGSGTRLTVV.

The chain is built from TRBV5-4 and TRBJ2-1; D is perhaps TRBD2 (6 bases). Germline CDR1 and CDR2: SGHNT and YYREEE (reference sequence). The CDR3 has 13 residues. V was pared by 1 base and J by 9 bases, with 11 bases between. CDR3 sequence: CASSLPGRGEQFF. CDR3 sequence (DNA): TGTGCCAGCAGCTTGCCGGGGCGGGGTGAGCAGTTCTTC.

The rearrangement uses TRBV4-3 and TRBJ2-7, with 8 bases that match TRBD1. V gave up 3 bases and J gave up 3 bases; unmatched junction bases: 13. The germline gives CDR1 LGHNA, CDR2 YSLEER. The CDR3 is 17 residues long. The CDR3 DNA reads TGCGCCAGCAGCCATCGGACCCTCGGACAGGGACGCTACGAGCAGTACTTC. It is translated as CASSHRTLGQGRYEQYF.

The chain employs TRBV6-6 and TRBJ2-7; TRBD2 agrees at 9 bases. Germline V gives CDR1 MNHNY, CDR2 SVGAGI (reference sequence). This CDR3 contains 14 residues. The V segment lost 6 bases and the J segment 5 bases; nucleotides outside the gene matches: 8. The CDR3 region has the DNA TGTGCCAGCAGGCGGGAGGGCCTAGGCGACGAGCAGTACTTC. Protein product: CASRREGLGDEQYF.

As concerns this clone: The junction departs from the called germline gene at one end, perhaps through a read error. This chain uses TRBV6-5 with TRBJ1-2; a weak D match, TRBD1 (6 bases). CDR1 is MNHEY and CDR2 is SVGAGI in the germline V gene. The CDR3 runs 15 residues. The CDR3 DNA reads TGTGCCATCAGTGCACCGGGACAACGAAACTATGGCTACACCTTC. Its translation: CAISAPGQRNYGYTF.

V is TRBV28 and J is TRBJ2-1, with no clear D. The CDR3 is 14 amino acids. V was pared by 7 bases and J by 0 bases, with 10 bases between. CDR1 is MDHEN and CDR2 is SYDVKM in the germline V gene. CDR3 in amino acids: CASKDQSSYNEQFF. The CDR3 region has the DNA TGTGCCAGCAAGGACCAGAGCTCCTACAATGAGCAGTTCTTC. Supplemented by reference TRBV28 and TRBJ2-1, the full variable domain reads DVKVTQSSRYLVKRTGEKVFLECVQDMDHENMFWYRQDPGLGLRLIYFSYDVKMKEKGDIPEGYSVSREKKERFSLILESASTNQTSMYLCASKDQSSYNEQFFGPGTRLTVL.

The chain recombines TRBV6-5 with TRBJ2-1, with D perhaps matching TRBD1 (6 bases). Germline CDR1 MNHEY, CDR2 SVGAGI. V was pared by 8 bases and J by 7 bases, with 21 bases between. The length of the CDR3 is 15 residues. The DNA of the CDR3 is TGTGCCAGCCGAACCCGTAAACAGGGCTCGAATGAGCAGTTCTTC. It yields the protein CASRTRKQGSNEQFF.

This sequence joins TRBV28 and TRBJ2-7; 7 positions match TRBD1. The CDR3 spans 13 residues. Germline CDR1 MDHEN, CDR2 SYDVKM. The V gene end was trimmed by 8 bases and the J gene end by 0 bases; junction bases not matched to a gene: 4. The CDR3 DNA is TGTGCCAGCCACAGGGGACCCTCCTACGAGCAGTACTTC. Protein: CASHRGPSYEQYF.

The chain couples TRBV11-2 to TRBJ1-1; no reliable D call. Trimming took 3 bases from V and 1 from J, leaving 3 bases between them. The germline V gene has CDR1 SGHAT and CDR2 FQNNGV. CDR3 length equals 12 residues. This CDR3 is CASSFTNTEAFF. CDR3 nucleotide sequence: TGTGCCAGCAGCTTCACGAACACTGAAGCTTTCTTT.

The gene calls are TRBV28 and TRBJ2-2, with 9 bases that match TRBD2. This CDR3 has 19 amino acids. V dropped 6 bases and J dropped 5; count of bases not matched to a gene: 19. From germline, CDR1 is MDHEN and CDR2 SYDVKM. CDR3 DNA sequence: TGTGCCAGCAGACCCATTCCCGGGACTAGCAGTACTAAGACCGGGGAGCTGTTTTTT. Protein: CASRPIPGTSSTKTGELFF.

The chain carries TRBV11-3 and TRBJ2-1; 7 nucleotides line up with TRBD1. The CDR3 length is 16 residues. Germline CDR1 is SGHNT and CDR2 is YENEEA. V dropped 4 bases and J dropped 0; count of bases not matched to a gene: 6. The DNA for the CDR3 is TGTGCCAGCAGCTCCACCAGGGGGTACTCCTACAATGAGCAGTTCTTC. Amino acids: CASSSTRGYSYNEQFF.

The CDR3 nucleotides read TGTGCCAGCAGCCCTAGGACTAGCGGGAGGGCCAATGAGCAGTTCTTC. Protein product: CASSPRTSGRANEQFF. The rearrangement links TRBV7-2 to TRBJ2-1, with 15 bases lining up with TRBD2. The CDR3 extends over 16 amino acids. J lost 6 bases, V lost 5 bases, and 5 bases had no gene match. The germline gives CDR1 SGHTA, CDR2 FQGNSA.

The chain links TRBV6-4 to TRBJ2-2; 11 bases agree with TRBD2. In germline, CDR1 is MRHNA, CDR2 SNTAGT. With 5 bases clipped from V and 4 bases from J, the junction kept 6 bases outside the gene matches. The CDR3 extends over 16 amino acids. CDR3 bases: TGTGCCAGCAGTCCACTAGCGGGAGATGGCACCGGGGAGCTGTTTTTT. Amino acids: CASSPLAGDGTGELFF.

This clone was detected a few times. CDR3 loop: CASLGSVHYEQYF. The CDR3 DNA follows: TGTGCCAGCTTAGGGTCCGTTCACTACGAGCAGTACTTC. This sequence joins TRBV2 and TRBJ2-7; unclear D gene. Germline CDR1 reads SNHLY; CDR2 reads FYNNEI. The CDR3 consists of 13 residues. V was cut by 8 bases and J by 3 bases, with 14 bases left in between.

This clone was found a few times. The rearrangement uses TRBV30 and TRBJ1-3; D is ambiguous. Trimming left V 2 bases short and J 0 bases short, with 8 bases between. CDR1 and CDR2 from the germline V gene are GTSNPN and SVGIG (reference sequence). The CDR3 length is 14 residues. The CDR3 coding sequence is TGTGCCTGGAGTTTCATGTCCTCTGGAAACACCATATATTTT. Amino acids: CAWSFMSSGNTIYF.

This clone was detected once. The chain recombines TRBV6-6 with TRBJ2-2; D is unresolved. Germline V gene sequence: CDR1 MNHNY, CDR2 SVGAGI (reference sequence). Trimming stripped 5 bases from V and 7 bases from J, with 8 bases between. The CDR3 totals 12 residues. CDR3: CASSLMVGELFF. The CDR3 nucleotides read TGTGCCAGCAGTCTAATGGTCGGGGAGCTGTTTTTT.

This chain joins TRBV7-3 and TRBJ2-2; 8 nucleotides match TRBD1. The V segment lost 5 bases and the J segment 4 bases; nucleotides outside the gene matches: 9. Germline lookup yields CDR1 SGHTA and CDR2 FQGTGA. This CDR3 has 16 residues. CDR3 DNA sequence: TGTGCCAGCAGCCCCCGACAGGGGTCGGTCACCGGGGAGCTGTTTTTT. The encoded protein is CASSPRQGSVTGELFF.

The chain links TRBV9 to TRBJ2-2, with 10 bases lining up with TRBD2. V shed 3 bases and J 4 bases; nucleotides not matched to a gene: 12. The length of the CDR3 is 18 residues. Germline V gene sequence: CDR1 SGDLS, CDR2 YYNGEE. The CDR3 nucleotides read TGTGCCAGCAGCGCACAACATGGGACTAGCGTTCGCACCGGGGAGCTGTTTTTT. This codes for CASSAQHGTSVRTGELFF.

This clone was recorded once. The chain has TRBV30 and TRBJ1-6; possible D gene TRBD1, 6 bases. This CDR3 has 12 amino acids. CDR1 is GTSNPN and CDR2 is SVGIG in the germline V gene (reference sequence). The germline V and J ends were trimmed by 0 bases and 10 bases, with 7 bases remaining between them. The CDR3: CAWSVTGSPLHF. CDR3 nucleotide sequence: TGTGCCTGGAGTGTAACAGGGTCACCCCTCCACTTT. Full variable domain (remainder filled in from reference TRBV30 and TRBJ1-6): SQTIHQWPATLVQPVGSPLSLECTVEGTSNPNLYWYRQAAGRGLQLLFYSVGIGQISSEVPQNLSASRPQDRQFILSSKKLLLSDSGFYLCAWSVTGSPLHFGNGTRLTVT.

The rearrangement uses TRBV28 and TRBJ2-7; D call uncertain. Germline assignment: CDR1 MDHEN and CDR2 SYDVKM. V was trimmed by 6 bases and J by 1 base, leaving 7 bases between them. CDR3 length: 12 amino acids. The CDR3 region is CASSATSYEQYF. The CDR3 DNA follows: TGTGCCAGCAGCGCTACTTCCTACGAGCAGTACTTC.

The chain carries TRBV30 and TRBJ2-5; D gene uncertain. The CDR3 sequence is 13 residues long. V was pared by 5 bases and J by 5 bases, with 15 bases between. Germline V gene data show CDR1 as GTSNPN and CDR2 as SVGIG (reference sequence). CDR3 in amino acids: CAWGASFQETQYF. The CDR3 nucleotides are TGTGCCTGGGGAGCTTCCTTCCAGGAGACCCAGTACTTC.

This clone was seen a few times. The rearrangement uses TRBV6-5 and TRBJ2-7; the D gene is possibly TRBD1 (7 bases). The CDR3 covers 16 residues. The V end lost 0 bases, the J end lost 3 bases, and 15 bases lay between the germline ends. Germline loops: CDR1 MNHEY, CDR2 SVGAGI. The CDR3 is CASSYSPRGQHYEQYF. The CDR3 region has the DNA TGTGCCAGCAGTTACTCTCCGCGGGGACAGCACTACGAGCAGTACTTC.

This clone was observed once. The chain employs TRBV19 and TRBJ2-7, with 10 bases lining up with TRBD1. Trimming at V came to 5 bases and at J to 3 bases, leaving 4 bases not matched to a gene. Germline values: CDR1 LNHDA, CDR2 SQIVND (reference sequence). CDR3 length equals 14 residues. The CDR3 loop is CASSATGGFYEQYF. DNA of the CDR3: TGTGCCAGTAGTGCGACAGGGGGCTTCTACGAGCAGTACTTC.

The CDR3, as DNA: TGTGCCAGCAGCCTGACTAGCGCGGATACGCAGTATTTT. This sequence encodes CASSLTSADTQYF. The rearrangement links TRBV5-4 to TRBJ2-3; 8 bases are shared with TRBD2. The CDR3 consists of 13 residues. Trimming took 4 bases from V and 6 from J; bases not matched to a gene: 4. Germline assignment: CDR1 SGHNT and CDR2 YYREEE (reference sequence).